This T cell receptor (beta chain) was sequenced for a study of regulatory T cells in long-lasting Graves disease. Study overall: Newly diagnosed Graves' patients had taken antithyroid drugs under 3 months.

Combining iRepertoire HTBI primers with Arm-PCR of CDR3 regions, the authors built TCR beta libraries. TCRdb redid the calling of the multiplex PCR reads with MiXCR, one entry per CDR3 protein. Found here are some 410,000 distinct CDR3 sequences, 15% to 20% of them singletons; the top ten hold about 11%. This clonotype was found a few times. Time point indicated: newly diagnosed GD, antithyroid drugs for less than 3 months. RNA from PBMCs was the source of the TCR library. Germline V CDR1 and CDR2: SGDLS, YYNGEE. The CDR3 extends over 19 amino acids. Deletions cut 0 bases from V and 4 bases from J, with 25 bases between. The sample was also reused in another study, on T cells in Graves' hyperthyroidism and ophthalmopathy. That paper states: Initially, a first-round RT-PCR of the TCR CDR3 employed the HTBI primer set.

The sequencing used peripheral blood mononuclear cells (PBMCs), collected at new diagnosis, from a patient treated with antithyroid drugs. The TCR originated in a woman aged 25 to 39 with Graves disease. V usage is TRBV9 and J usage is TRBJ2-5; a weak D match, TRBD2 (5 bases). The CDR3 DNA reads TGTGCCAGCAGCGTAGTAGCCGGGCCGACGAGCGGTAACAGAGAGACCCAGTACTTC. This sequence encodes CASSVVAGPTSGNRETQYF.